This TCR beta chain was identified during a study of naive CD8 T cells in extremely preterm neonates. This CDR3 contains 11 residues. Germline loops: CDR1 SGDLS, CDR2 YYNGEE. V was trimmed by 3 bases and J by 2 bases, leaving 2 bases between them. Study-wide findings and caveats: Preterm neonates shared more CDR3 nucleotide sequences (about 2.5%) than older groups. Compared with all age groups, preterm neonates showed less repertoire richness. Relative to older groups, preterm infants had shorter, less trimmed CDR3s with fewer N additions.

Note on this clone: Antigen unknown.

Samples were taken at extremely preterm deliveries at about 22-27 weeks of gestation. The data were produced by immunoSEQ multiplex PCR, yet TCRdb's version contains in-frame clones alone and is incomplete. The table records tens of thousands of clones, about nine tenths of them present only once. Sequences were obtained from naive CD8+ T cells from cord blood. This receptor was obtained from a boy who was born preterm. The chain is built from TRBV9 and TRBJ1-2; D remains unclear. CDR3 sequence (DNA): TGTGCCAGCAGCGGCAACTATGGCTACACCTTC. This translates into CASSGNYGYTF.